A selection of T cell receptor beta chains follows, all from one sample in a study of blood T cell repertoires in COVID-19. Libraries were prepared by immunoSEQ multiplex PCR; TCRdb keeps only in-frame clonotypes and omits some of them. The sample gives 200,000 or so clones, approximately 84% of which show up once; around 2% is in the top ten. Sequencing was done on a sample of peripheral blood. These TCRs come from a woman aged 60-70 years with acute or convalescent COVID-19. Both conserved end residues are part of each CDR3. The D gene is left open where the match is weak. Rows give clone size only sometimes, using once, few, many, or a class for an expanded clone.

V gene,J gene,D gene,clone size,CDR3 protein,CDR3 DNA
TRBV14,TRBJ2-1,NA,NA,CASSPLWGDSYNEQFF,TGTGCCAGCAGCCCACTATGGGGGGACTCCTACAATGAGCAGTTCTTC
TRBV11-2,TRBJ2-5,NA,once,CASSSQAGWGETQYF,TGTGCCAGCAGCTCACAAGCAGGGTGGGGAGAGACCCAGTACTTC
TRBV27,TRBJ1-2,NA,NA,CASSLTGRNYGYTF,TGTGCCAGCAGTTTAACTGGCAGGAACTATGGCTACACCTTC
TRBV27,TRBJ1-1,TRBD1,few,CASRGQGGTEAFF,TGTGCCAGCAGGGGACAGGGGGGGACTGAAGCTTTCTTT
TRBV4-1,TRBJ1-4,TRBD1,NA,CASSQDKDRVYEKLFF,TGCGCCAGCAGCCAAGATAAGGACAGGGTTTATGAAAAACTGTTTTTT
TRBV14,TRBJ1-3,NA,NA,CASSQSAGSGNTIYF,TGTGCCAGCAGCCAATCCGCGGGCTCTGGAAACACCATATATTTT
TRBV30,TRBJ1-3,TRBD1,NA,CAWSKGAPGNTIYF,TGTGCCTGGAGCAAGGGGGCGCCTGGAAACACCATATATTTT
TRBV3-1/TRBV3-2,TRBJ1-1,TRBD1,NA,CASSPAPGQGIQNTEAFF,TGTGCCAGCAGCCCCGCCCCTGGACAGGGGATTCAGAACACTGAAGCTTTCTTT
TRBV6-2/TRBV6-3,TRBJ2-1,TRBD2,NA,CASSYRGSSGGPRDEQFF,TGTGCCAGCAGTTACCGGGGTTCTAGCGGGGGCCCCCGGGATGAGCAGTTCTTC
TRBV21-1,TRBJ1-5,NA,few,CASSKGTGQGRHSNQPQHF,TGTGCCAGCAGCAAAGGTACAGGTCAGGGTAGGCATAGCAATCAGCCCCAGCATTTT
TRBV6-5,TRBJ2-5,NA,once,CASSKTRVRETQYF,TGTGCCAGCAGTAAAACCAGGGTCCGGGAGACCCAGTACTTC
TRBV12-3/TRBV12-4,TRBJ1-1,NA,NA,CASGRGTEAFF,TGTGCCAGCGGGAGAGGCACTGAAGCTTTCTTT
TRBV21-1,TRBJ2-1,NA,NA,CASHGVNSGQFF,TGTGCCAGCCACGGGGTAAACTCGGGGCAGTTCTTC
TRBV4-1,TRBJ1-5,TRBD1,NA,CASSQDGTVSNQPQHF,TGCGCCAGCAGCCAAGATGGGACAGTGTCTAATCAGCCCCAGCATTTT
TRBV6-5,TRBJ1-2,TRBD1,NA,CASSYSPDRSYGYTF,TGTGCCAGCAGTTACTCCCCGGACAGGTCCTATGGCTACACCTTC
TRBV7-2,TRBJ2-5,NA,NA,CASSLTSGAQETQYF,TGTGCCAGCAGCTTAACCAGCGGCGCACAAGAGACCCAGTACTTC
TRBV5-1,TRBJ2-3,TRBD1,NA,CASSLPRQGVDTQYF,TGCGCCAGCAGCTTACCCCGACAGGGTGTAGATACGCAGTATTTT
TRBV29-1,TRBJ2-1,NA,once,CSVSLTSSYNEQFF,TGCAGCGTTTCTTTGACTAGCTCCTACAATGAGCAGTTCTTC
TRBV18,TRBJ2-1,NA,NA,CASSTTISGVAYNEQFF,TGTGCCAGCTCAACCACGATATCCGGGGTGGCCTACAATGAGCAGTTCTTC
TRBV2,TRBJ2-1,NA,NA,CATQSQGTDRNEQFF,TGTGCCACCCAGAGTCAGGGGACCGATCGGAATGAGCAGTTCTTC
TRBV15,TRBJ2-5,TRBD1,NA,CATSRVLGGRETQYF,TGTGCCACCAGCAGAGTTTTAGGGGGCCGGGAGACCCAGTACTTC
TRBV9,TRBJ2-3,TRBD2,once,CASSTGTSGTDTQYF,TGTGCCAGCAGTACCGGGACTAGCGGCACAGATACGCAGTATTTT